This TCR beta chain originates from a study of blood T cell repertoires in COVID-19. Across the whole study: Nucleic acid was either cDNA or gDNA, and it came from T cells, B-cell-depleted T cells, or PBMCs.

Seattle patients were enrolled while actively infected and followed longitudinally. V trimming: 4 bases; J trimming: 2 bases; junction bases outside the gene matches: 4. Germline loops: CDR1 SQVTM, CDR2 ANQGSEA. The CDR3 runs to 13 residues. How the authors handled the data: Reference gene primer amplification gave estimated nucleated cell counts. Sequencing used immunoSEQ multiplex PCR; TCRdb keeps in-frame clones, though not all of them. That table supplies the V and J calls and clone size; D and trimming were determined from the DNA. The profile shows about 200,000 clones, under 90% of them singletons.

This chain links TRBV29-1 with TRBJ2-7; 8 bases match TRBD1. What was sequenced was peripheral blood. The sequence derives from a person in their 70s with COVID-19, enrolled during active disease. In nucleotides, the CDR3 is TGCAGCGTTGGGCAGGGGGCGCCCTACGAGCAGTACTTC. Its translation is CSVGQGAPYEQYF.